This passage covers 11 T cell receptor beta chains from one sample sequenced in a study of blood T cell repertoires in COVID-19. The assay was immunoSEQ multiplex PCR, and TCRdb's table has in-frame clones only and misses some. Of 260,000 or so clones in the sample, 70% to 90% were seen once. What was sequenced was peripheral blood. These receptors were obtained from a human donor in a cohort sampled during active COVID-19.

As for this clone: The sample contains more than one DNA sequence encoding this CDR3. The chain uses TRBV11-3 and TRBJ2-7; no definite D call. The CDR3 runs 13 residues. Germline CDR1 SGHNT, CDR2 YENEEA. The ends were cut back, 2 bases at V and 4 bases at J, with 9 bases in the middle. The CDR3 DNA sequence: TGTGCCAGCAGCTTAAGGTCCGGGTACGAGCAGTACTTC. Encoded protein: CASSLRSGYEQYF. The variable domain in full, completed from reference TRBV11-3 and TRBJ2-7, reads EAGVVQSPRYKIIEKKQPVAFWCNPISGHNTLYWYLQNLGQGPELLIRYENEEAVDDSQLPKDRFSAERLKGVDSTLKIQPAELGDSAVYLCASSLRSGYEQYFGPGTRLTVT.

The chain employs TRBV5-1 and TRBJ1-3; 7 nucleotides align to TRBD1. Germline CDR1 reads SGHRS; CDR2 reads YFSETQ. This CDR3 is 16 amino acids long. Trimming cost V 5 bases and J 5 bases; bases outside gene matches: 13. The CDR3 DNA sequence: TGCGCCAGCAGAGGGGATACAGGGGCCGGACGAAACACCATATATTTT. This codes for CASRGDTGAGRNTIYF.

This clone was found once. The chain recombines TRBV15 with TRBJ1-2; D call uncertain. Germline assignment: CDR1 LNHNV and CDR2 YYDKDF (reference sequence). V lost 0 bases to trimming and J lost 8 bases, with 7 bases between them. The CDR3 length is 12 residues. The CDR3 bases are TGTGCCACCAGCAGAGATTCTGCGGGCTACACCTTC. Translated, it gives CATSRDSAGYTF. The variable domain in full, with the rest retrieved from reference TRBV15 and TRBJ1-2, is DAMVIQNPRYQVTQFGKPVTLSCSQTLNHNVMYWYQQKSSQAPKLLFHYYDKDFNNEADTPDNFQSRRPNTSFCFLDIRSPGLGDTAMYLCATSRDSAGYTFGSGTRLTVV.

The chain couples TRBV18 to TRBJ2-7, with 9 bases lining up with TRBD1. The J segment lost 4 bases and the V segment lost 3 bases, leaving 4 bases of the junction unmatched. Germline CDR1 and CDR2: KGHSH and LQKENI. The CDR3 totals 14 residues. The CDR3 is CASSPRTGEYEQYF. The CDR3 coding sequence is TGTGCCAGCTCACCCCGGACAGGGGAATACGAGCAGTACTTC.

The CDR3 loop is CASSHRSSGQMTGQYF. The CDR3 DNA is TGTGCCAGCAGCCACAGAAGTTCGGGACAGATGACCGGGCAGTACTTC. The chain couples TRBV5-8 to TRBJ2-7; 7 nucleotides agree with TRBD1. V was clipped by 4 bases and J by 9 bases; unmatched bases: 19. This CDR3 contains 16 residues. Germline V gene lookup returns CDR1 SGHTS and CDR2 YDEGEE.

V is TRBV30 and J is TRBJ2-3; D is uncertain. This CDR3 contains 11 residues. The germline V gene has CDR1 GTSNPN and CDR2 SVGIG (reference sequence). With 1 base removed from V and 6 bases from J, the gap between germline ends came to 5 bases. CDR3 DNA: TGTGCCTGGAGTGGGGCGGATACGCAGTATTTT. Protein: CAWSGADTQYF.

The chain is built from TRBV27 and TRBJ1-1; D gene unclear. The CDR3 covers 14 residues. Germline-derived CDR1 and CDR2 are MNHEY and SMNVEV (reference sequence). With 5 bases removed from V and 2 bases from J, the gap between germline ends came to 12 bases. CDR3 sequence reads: CASSNKNINTEAFF. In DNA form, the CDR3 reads TGTGCCAGCAGTAATAAAAACATAAACACTGAAGCTTTCTTT.

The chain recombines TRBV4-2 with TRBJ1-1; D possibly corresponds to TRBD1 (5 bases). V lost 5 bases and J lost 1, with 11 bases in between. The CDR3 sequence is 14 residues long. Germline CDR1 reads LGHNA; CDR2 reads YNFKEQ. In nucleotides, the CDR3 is TGTGCCAGCAGCGAACAGGTGACGAACACTGAAGCTTTCTTT. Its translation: CASSEQVTNTEAFF.

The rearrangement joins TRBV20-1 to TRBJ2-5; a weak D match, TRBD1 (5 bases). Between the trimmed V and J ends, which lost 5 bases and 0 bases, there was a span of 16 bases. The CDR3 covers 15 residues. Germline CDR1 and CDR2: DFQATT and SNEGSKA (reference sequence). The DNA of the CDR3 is TGCAGTGCTCGTGGCCAGGGTCCGTACCAAGAGACCCAGTACTTC. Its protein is CSARGQGPYQETQYF.

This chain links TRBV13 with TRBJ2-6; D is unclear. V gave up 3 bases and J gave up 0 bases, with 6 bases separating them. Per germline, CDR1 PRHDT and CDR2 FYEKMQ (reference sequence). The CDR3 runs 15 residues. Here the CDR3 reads CASSFILSGANVLTF. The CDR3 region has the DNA TGTGCCAGCAGCTTTATCCTCTCTGGGGCCAACGTCCTGACTTTC.

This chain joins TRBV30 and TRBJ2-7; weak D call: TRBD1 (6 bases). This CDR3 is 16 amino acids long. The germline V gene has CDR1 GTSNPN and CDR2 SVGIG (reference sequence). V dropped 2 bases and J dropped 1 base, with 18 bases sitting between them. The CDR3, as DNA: TGTGCCTGGAGTAATCGTCGTACAGGGCCTTCCTACGAGCAGTACTTC. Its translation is CAWSNRRTGPSYEQYF.